One T cell receptor beta chain is described in this entry. The antigen is unknown. The CDR3 extends over 13 amino acids. V was pared by 6 bases and J by 2 bases, with 9 bases between. The V gene's germline CDR1 is SGHRS and CDR2 YFSETQ. The data originate from a study of post-analysis software for immune sequencing data. About the study: In terms of disease course, relapsing-remitting, secondary progressive and progressive-relapsing multiple sclerosis were included.

Study-wide findings and caveats: The F measure placed samples prepared in the same batch into strongly shared clusters. Multiple sclerosis was associated with a significant reduction in normalized Chao1 diversity relative to controls. When patients were compared with controls, a handful of TRBV segments were more frequent, TRBV5-6, TRBV5-1 and TRBV20-1 among them.

The TCR beta cDNA libraries contained unique molecular identifiers. When roughly 0.9 to 10 million T cells were used, they gave approximately 530,000 cDNA molecules. MiXCR, run by TCRdb on the PCR reads, gives a single entry per CDR3 protein. The repertoire holds 650,000 to 850,000 distinct CDR3 sequences, approximately 57% seen once, with approximately 4.2% in the top ten. The sequencing input was blood. This rearrangement joins TRBV5-1 to TRBJ2-1; D may be TRBD2 (6 bases). The TCR comes from a girl between 5 and 17 years old with multiple sclerosis. CDR3 DNA: TGCGCCAGCAAAGGGGAGGCCTACAATGAGCAGTTCTTC. As protein: CASKGEAYNEQFF.